The T cell receptor (beta chain) under discussion was sequenced for a study of T-cell reconstitution after alpha-beta-depleted transplantation in children. Unique molecular identifiers tagged the TCRbeta library. In TCRdb, the PCR reads were re-called with MiXCR into one record per CDR3 protein. The sample has 120,000 to 150,000 distinct CDR3 sequences, about 8.8% seen once; the top ten hold 15% to 20%. Findings and caveats of the study: Some patients' high day-60 TCRbeta diversity was traced to surviving recipient T cells and thymic progenitors. At the one-year point after transplant, T-cell counts and TCRbeta diversity were found to come mostly from T cells that had been newly produced. In patients about two months after transplant, alpha-beta T cells reportedly arose from several hundred expanded graft clones.

V was cut by 0 bases and J by 1 base, with 10 bases left in between. CDR1 is SGHRS, CDR2 YFSETQ, per germline. The CDR3 runs to 15 residues. This clonotype was detected many times. The antigen is undetermined. The material was PBMCs, mostly from graft donor cells, obtained 180 days after TCRalphabeta/CD19-depleted stem cell transplant. The sequence was collected from a female patient aged 2-9 years who had a stem cell transplant for congenital amegakaryocytic thrombocytopenia, so the T cells may come from the graft donor. This chain connects TRBV5-1 to TRBJ1-1; D gene unclear. CDR3 sequence reads: CASSLAVTRNTEAFF. In DNA, the CDR3 is TGCGCCAGCAGCTTGGCCGTTACGAGGAACACTGAAGCTTTCTTT.